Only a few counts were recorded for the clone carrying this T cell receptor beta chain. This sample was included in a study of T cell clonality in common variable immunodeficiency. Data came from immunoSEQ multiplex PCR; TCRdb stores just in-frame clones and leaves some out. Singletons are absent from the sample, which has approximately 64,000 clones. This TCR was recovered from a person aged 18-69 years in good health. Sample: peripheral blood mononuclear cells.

The CDR3 sequence: CASSETGLAGGSEQFF. The part of the CDR3 DNA that was read is TGCGCCAGCAGCGAGACCGGACTAGCGGGAGGGAGTGAG. The chain has TRBV10-2 and TRBJ2-1; TRBD2 matches at 15 bases. The CDR3 is cut off 3 residues early in the read; its end comes from the germline J gene. Germline assignment: CDR1 WSHSY and CDR2 SAAADI. The CDR3 contains 16 residues. J was trimmed by 9 bases and V by 6 bases; bases with no gene match: 9.